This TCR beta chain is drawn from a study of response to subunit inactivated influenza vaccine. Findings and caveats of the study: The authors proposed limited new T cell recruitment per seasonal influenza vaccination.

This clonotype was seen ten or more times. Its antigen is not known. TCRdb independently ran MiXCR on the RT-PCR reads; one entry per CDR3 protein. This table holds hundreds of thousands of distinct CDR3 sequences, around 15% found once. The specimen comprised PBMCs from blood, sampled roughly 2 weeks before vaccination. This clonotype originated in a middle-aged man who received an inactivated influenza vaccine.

CDR3 residues: CATSKRTGELFF. The CDR3 bases are TGTGCCACCAGCAAACGCACCGGGGAGCTGTTTTTT. V and J are TRBV15 and TRBJ2-2, with D uncertain. There are 12 residues in the CDR3. Germline-derived CDR1 and CDR2 are LNHNV and YYDKDF (reference sequence). V lost 4 bases and J 4 bases, leaving 4 bases between the germline ends. The full variable domain, with the rest looked up from reference TRBV15 and TRBJ2-2, is DAMVIQNPRYQVTQFGKPVTLSCSQTLNHNVMYWYQQKSSQAPKLLFHYYDKDFNNEADTPDNFQSRRPNTSFCFLDIRSPGLGDTAMYLCATSKRTGELFFGEGSRLTVL.